This is a list of T cell receptor beta chains from one sample in a study of blood T cell repertoires in COVID-19. TCRdb keeps only in-frame clones here, not all; method: immunoSEQ multiplex PCR. The sample lists 300,000 to 350,000 clones; almost 90% were seen once. Sequencing used PBMCs or T cells enriched from blood (not recorded which). The receptors were sampled from a woman in her twenties or thirties who had been exposed to COVID-19. CDR3s include the opening cysteine and the closing phenylalanine or tryptophan. D genes are given only for firm matches. Size is omitted from some rows. Given values are once, few, many or a class for expanded clones.

D gene,clone size,V gene,J gene,CDR3 protein,CDR3 DNA
TRBD2,-,TRBV13,TRBJ2-3,CASSSQAGLGTQYF,TGTGCCAGCAGCTCCCAAGCGGGACTCGGCACGCAGTATTTT
TRBD1,-,TRBV2,TRBJ2-7,CASSPRGLLSYEQYF,TGTGCCAGCAGCCCCAGGGGGCTCCTCTCCTACGAGCAGTACTTC
-,-,TRBV7-8,TRBJ1-4,CASSLRDSRGEKLFF,TGTGCCAGCAGCCTACGGGACTCGAGGGGTGAAAAACTGTTTTTT
-,-,TRBV19,TRBJ1-5,CASIREGSGQPQHF,TGTGCCAGTATTAGAGAGGGAAGCGGCCAGCCCCAGCATTTT
TRBD2,-,TRBV7-3,TRBJ2-1,CASSSPRGSRNEQFF,TGTGCCAGCAGCTCCCCTCGCGGGAGTAGAAATGAGCAGTTCTTC
-,-,TRBV27,TRBJ2-2,CASSLRGLTGRTGELFF,TGTGCCAGCAGTTTAAGGGGACTTACAGGACGCACCGGGGAGCTGTTTTTT
TRBD1,-,TRBV7-3,TRBJ2-2,CASSFNRGRTGELFF,TGTGCCAGCAGCTTCAACAGGGGGCGAACCGGGGAGCTGTTTTTT
TRBD1,-,TRBV27,TRBJ1-6,CASSFGTVSPLHF,TGTGCCAGCAGTTTTGGGACAGTTTCACCCCTCCACTTT
-,-,TRBV11-3,TRBJ2-7,CASSFYSSSYEQYF,TGTGCCAGCAGCTTCTACAGTAGCTCCTACGAGCAGTACTTC
TRBD2,-,TRBV27,TRBJ2-1,CASSLAGEYNEQFF,TGTGCCAGCAGTCTAGCGGGAGAGTACAATGAGCAGTTCTTC
-,-,TRBV28,TRBJ2-7,CASGHYEQYF,TGTGCCAGCGGGCACTACGAGCAGTACTTC
TRBD2,-,TRBV7-6,TRBJ2-1,CASSSRAGRIFNEQFF,TGTGCCAGCAGCTCCAGAGCGGGACGAATCTTCAATGAGCAGTTCTTC
TRBD1,-,TRBV18,TRBJ2-6,CASSQAGGGSGANVLTF,TGTGCCAGCTCACAAGCAGGGGGCGGTTCTGGGGCCAACGTCCTGACTTTC
TRBD1,-,TRBV7-2,TRBJ1-4,CASSPRGQVHEKLFF,TGTGCCAGCAGCCCAAGGGGACAGGTTCATGAAAAACTGTTTTTT
TRBD1,-,TRBV5-1,TRBJ2-5,CASSLTGLETQYF,TGCGCCAGCAGCCTGACAGGGCTAGAGACCCAGTACTTC
TRBD1,once,TRBV19,TRBJ1-6,CASSKRTGTENSPLHF,TGTGCCAGTAGTAAGAGAACCGGGACAGAAAATTCACCCCTCCACTTT
TRBD1,-,TRBV19,TRBJ2-7,CASSYTGTGSYEQYF,TGTGCCAGTTCTTACACCGGGACAGGGTCCTACGAGCAGTACTTC
TRBD1,-,TRBV19,TRBJ2-7,CASSPRQGDYEQYF,TGTGCCAGTAGCCCCAGACAGGGAGACTACGAGCAGTACTTC
-,-,TRBV30,TRBJ2-1,CAFRLRARNEQFF,TGTGCCTTCAGACTGCGGGCTAGGAATGAGCAGTTCTTC
-,once,TRBV11-2,TRBJ1-2,CASSSLTGIYGYTF,TGTGCCAGCAGCTCGCTAACAGGCATCTATGGCTACACCTTC
-,-,TRBV18,TRBJ2-7,CASSRASTDEQYF,TGTGCCAGCTCACGGGCCAGTACGGACGAGCAGTACTTC
-,-,TRBV5-1,TRBJ2-1,CASSAELAGLFF,TGCGCCAGCAGCGCCGAACTAGCTGGGTTGTTCTTC